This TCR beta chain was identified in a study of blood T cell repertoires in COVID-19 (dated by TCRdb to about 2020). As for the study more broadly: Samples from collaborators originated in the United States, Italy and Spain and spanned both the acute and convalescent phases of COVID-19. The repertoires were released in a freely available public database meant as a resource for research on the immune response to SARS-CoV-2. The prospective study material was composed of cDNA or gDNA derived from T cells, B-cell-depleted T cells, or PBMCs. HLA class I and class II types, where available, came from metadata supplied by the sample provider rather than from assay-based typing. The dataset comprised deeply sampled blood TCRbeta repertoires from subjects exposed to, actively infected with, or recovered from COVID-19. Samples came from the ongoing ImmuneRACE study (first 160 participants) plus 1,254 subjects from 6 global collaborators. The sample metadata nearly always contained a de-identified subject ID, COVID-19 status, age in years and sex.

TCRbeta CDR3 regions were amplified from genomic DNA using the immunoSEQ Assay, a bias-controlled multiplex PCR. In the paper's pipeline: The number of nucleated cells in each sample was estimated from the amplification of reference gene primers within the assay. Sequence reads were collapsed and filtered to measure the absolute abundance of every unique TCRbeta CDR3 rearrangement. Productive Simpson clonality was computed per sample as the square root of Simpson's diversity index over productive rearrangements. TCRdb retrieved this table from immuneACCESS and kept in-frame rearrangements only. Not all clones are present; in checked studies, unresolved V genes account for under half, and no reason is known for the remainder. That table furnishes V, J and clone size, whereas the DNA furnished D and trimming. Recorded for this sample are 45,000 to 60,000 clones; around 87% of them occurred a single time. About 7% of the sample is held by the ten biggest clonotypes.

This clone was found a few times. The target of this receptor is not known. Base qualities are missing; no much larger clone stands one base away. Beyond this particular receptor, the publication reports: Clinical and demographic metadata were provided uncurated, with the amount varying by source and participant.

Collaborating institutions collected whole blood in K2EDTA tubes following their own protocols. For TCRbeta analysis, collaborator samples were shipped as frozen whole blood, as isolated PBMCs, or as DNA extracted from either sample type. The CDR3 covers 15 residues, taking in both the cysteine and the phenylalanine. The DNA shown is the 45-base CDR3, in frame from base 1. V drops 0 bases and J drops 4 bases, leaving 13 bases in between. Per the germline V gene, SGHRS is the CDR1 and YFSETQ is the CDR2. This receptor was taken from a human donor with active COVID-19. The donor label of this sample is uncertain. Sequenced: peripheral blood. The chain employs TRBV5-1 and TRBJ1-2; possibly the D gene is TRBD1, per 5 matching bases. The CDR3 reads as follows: CASSLGGVPLYGYTF. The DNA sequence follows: TGCGCCAGCAGCTTGGGGGGGGTCCCCCTCTATGGCTACACCTTC.